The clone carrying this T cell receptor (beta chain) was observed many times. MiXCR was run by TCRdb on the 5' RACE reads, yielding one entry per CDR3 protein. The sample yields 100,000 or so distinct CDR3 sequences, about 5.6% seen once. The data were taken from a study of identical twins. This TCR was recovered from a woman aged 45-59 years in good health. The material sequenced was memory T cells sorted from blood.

CDR3 residues: CSAGGDSNTEAFF. CDR3 in DNA: TGCAGTGCGGGGGGGGACAGCAACACTGAAGCTTTCTTT. This chain joins TRBV20-1 and TRBJ1-1; 7 bases are a match to TRBD1. The CDR3 sequence is 13 residues long. Trimming at V came to 6 bases and at J to 2 bases, leaving 6 bases not matched to a gene. Germline V gene lookup returns CDR1 DFQATT and CDR2 SNEGSKA (reference sequence).